This T cell receptor (beta chain) was identified in a study of regulatory T cells in long-lasting Graves disease. The sample's time point: newly diagnosed GD, antithyroid drugs for less than 3 months. From RNA extracted from PBMCs, the TCR library was made. Sequencing libraries for TCR beta were prepared with iRepertoire HTBI primers and Arm-PCR of CDR3 regions. MiXCR, run by TCRdb on the multiplex PCR reads, gives a single entry per CDR3 protein. The table records about 560,000 distinct CDR3 sequences, roughly 15% of them present only once. This same sample was also part of a study on T cells in Graves' hyperthyroidism and ophthalmopathy.

This TCR was sampled from a young man with Graves disease. Material: peripheral blood mononuclear cells (PBMCs), obtained at new diagnosis, from a patient treated with antithyroid drugs.

The DNA of the CDR3 is TGTGCCAGCAGCCAAGAAGGGACAGGGGGCTATGGCACTGAAGCTTTCTTT. It specifies CASSQEGTGGYGTEAFF. The V and J genes are TRBV3-1 and TRBJ1-1, with 12 nucleotides matching TRBD1. The germline V gene has CDR1 LGHDT and CDR2 YNNKEL (reference sequence). The CDR3 is 17 amino acids. V shed 0 bases, J shed 4 bases, and the junction held 6 bases outside the gene matches.